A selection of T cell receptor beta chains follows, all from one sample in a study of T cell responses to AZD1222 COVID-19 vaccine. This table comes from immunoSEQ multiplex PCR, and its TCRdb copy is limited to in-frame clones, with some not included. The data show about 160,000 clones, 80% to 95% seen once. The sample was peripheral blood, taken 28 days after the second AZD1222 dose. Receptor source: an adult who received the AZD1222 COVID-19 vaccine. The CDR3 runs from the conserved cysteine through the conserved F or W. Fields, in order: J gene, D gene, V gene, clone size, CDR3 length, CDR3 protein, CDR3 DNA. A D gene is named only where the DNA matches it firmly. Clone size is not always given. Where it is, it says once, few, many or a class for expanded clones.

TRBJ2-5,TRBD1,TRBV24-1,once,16,CATSDWGDRDRETQYF,TGTGCCACCAGTGATTGGGGAGACAGGGATCGGGAGACCCAGTACTTC
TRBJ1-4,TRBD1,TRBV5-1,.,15,CASGDGTGDNEKLFF,TGCGCCAGCGGCGACGGGACAGGGGATAATGAAAAACTGTTTTTT
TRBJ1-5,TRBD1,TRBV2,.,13,CASRLDRDQPQHF,TGTGCCAGCAGACTGGACAGGGATCAGCCCCAGCATTTT
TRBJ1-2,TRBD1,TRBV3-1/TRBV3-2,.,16,CASSPGLGQGAFGYTF,TGTGCCAGCAGCCCAGGATTAGGACAGGGGGCCTTTGGCTACACCTTC
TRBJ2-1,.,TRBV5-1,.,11,CASSLEREQFF,TGCGCCAGCAGCTTGGAACGGGAGCAGTTCTTC
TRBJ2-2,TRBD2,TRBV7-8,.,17,CASSYPVGAGRTGELFF,TGTGCCAGCAGCTACCCGGTGGGAGCGGGACGCACCGGGGAGCTGTTTTTT
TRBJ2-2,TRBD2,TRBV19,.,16,CASSGTSGSRAGELFF,TGTGCCAGTAGCGGGACTAGCGGGAGTAGAGCCGGGGAGCTGTTTTTT
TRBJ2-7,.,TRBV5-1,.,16,CASSLVRQRFSYEQYF,TGCGCCAGCAGCTTGGTTAGACAGAGATTCTCCTACGAGCAGTACTTC
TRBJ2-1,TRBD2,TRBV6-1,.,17,CASSAVLAGGPYNEQFF,TGTGCCAGCAGTGCCGTCTTAGCGGGAGGGCCCTACAATGAGCAGTTCTTC
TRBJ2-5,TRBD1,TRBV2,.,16,CASTGRTGGRKETQYF,TGTGCCAGCACCGGACGGACAGGGGGCCGTAAAGAGACCCAGTACTTC
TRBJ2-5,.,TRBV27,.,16,CASRQGGRGSWETQYF,TGTGCCAGCAGACAAGGGGGGCGGGGGAGCTGGGAGACCCAGTACTTC
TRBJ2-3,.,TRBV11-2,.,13,CASSLIGTDTQYF,TGTGCCAGCAGCTTAATCGGCACAGATACGCAGTATTTT
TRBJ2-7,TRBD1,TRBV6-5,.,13,CASRLQGAKEQYF,TGTGCCAGCAGGTTACAGGGGGCGAAAGAGCAGTACTTC
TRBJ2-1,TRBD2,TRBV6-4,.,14,CASSETGGPDEQFF,TGTGCCAGCAGTGAAACGGGAGGGCCGGATGAGCAGTTCTTC
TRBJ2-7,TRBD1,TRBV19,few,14,CASSTRQGNYEQYF,TGTGCCAGTAGTACTAGACAGGGGAACTACGAGCAGTACTTC
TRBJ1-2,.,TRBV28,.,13,CASSLLQGYGYTF,TGTGCCAGCAGTTTATTACAGGGCTATGGCTACACCTTC
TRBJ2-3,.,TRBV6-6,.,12,CASRDYTDTQYF,TGTGCCAGCAGGGATTACACAGATACGCAGTATTTT
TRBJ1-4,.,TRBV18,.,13,CASSPRTGEKLFF,TGTGCCAGCTCACCAAGGACGGGGGAAAAACTGTTTTTT
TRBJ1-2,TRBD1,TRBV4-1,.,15,CASSEGQGGFYGYTF,TGCGCCAGCAGCGAGGGACAGGGGGGCTTCTATGGCTACACCTTC
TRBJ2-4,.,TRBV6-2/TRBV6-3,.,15,CASSYSSLAKNIQYF,TGTGCCAGCAGTTACTCGAGCCTAGCCAAAAACATTCAGTACTTC
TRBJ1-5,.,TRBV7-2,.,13,CASSLGWGQPQHF,TGTGCCAGCAGCTTAGGATGGGGACAGCCCCAGCATTTT
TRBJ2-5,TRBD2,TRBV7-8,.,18,CASSPLAGGPTLQETQYF,TGTGCCAGCAGCCCACTAGCGGGAGGGCCGACGTTACAAGAGACCCAGTACTTC
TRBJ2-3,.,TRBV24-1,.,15,CATSEATAFTDTQYF,TGTGCCACCAGTGAAGCGACAGCCTTCACAGATACGCAGTATTTT
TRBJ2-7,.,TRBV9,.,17,CASSASVGGESSYEQYF,TGTGCCAGCAGCGCGAGCGTGGGCGGGGAAAGCTCCTACGAGCAGTACTTC
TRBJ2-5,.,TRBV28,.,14,CASSVRGGSETQYF,TGTGCCAGCAGCGTGCGGGGTGGGTCGGAGACCCAGTACTTC
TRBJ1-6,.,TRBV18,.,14,CASSPRDSYSPLHF,TGTGCCAGCTCACCCAGGGATTCGTATTCACCCCTCCACTTT
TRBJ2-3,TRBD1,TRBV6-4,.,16,CASSDSGTGGADTQYF,TGTGCCAGCAGTGACTCCGGGACAGGGGGCGCAGATACGCAGTATTTT
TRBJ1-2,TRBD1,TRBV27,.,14,CASSFDRGLYGYTF,TGTGCCAGCAGTTTCGACAGGGGCCTTTATGGCTACACCTTC
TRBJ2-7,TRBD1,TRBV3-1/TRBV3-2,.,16,CASSQTQGALDYEQYF,TGTGCCAGCAGCCAAACGCAGGGGGCTCTAGACTACGAGCAGTACTTC
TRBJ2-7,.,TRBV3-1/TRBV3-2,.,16,CASSPMGSELTYEQYF,TGTGCCAGCAGCCCTATGGGCTCAGAACTAACCTACGAGCAGTACTTC
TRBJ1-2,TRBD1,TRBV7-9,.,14,CASSTTTGPGGYTF,TGTGCCAGCAGCACCACGACAGGGCCCGGGGGCTACACCTTC
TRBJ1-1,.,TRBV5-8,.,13,CASSLHPNTEAFF,TGTGCCAGCAGCTTGCATCCGAACACTGAAGCTTTCTTT